This T cell receptor (beta chain) was observed in a study of blood T cell repertoires in COVID-19. Whole-study context: Some COVID-19 samples were acute and others convalescent; all came from the United States, Italy and Spain. Nucleic acid was either cDNA or gDNA, and it came from T cells, B-cell-depleted T cells, or PBMCs.

The V segment lost 0 bases and the J segment 5 bases; nucleotides outside the gene matches: 3. The CDR3 runs 15 residues. Germline loops: CDR1 KGHSH, CDR2 LQKENI. This clone occurred once. In the authors' methods: Nucleated cell counts were estimated from reference gene primer amplification. Some clones are missing from TCRdb's copy, which holds only in-frame ones; the method was immunoSEQ multiplex PCR. Clone size and the V and J calls come from that table; the DNA yielded D and trimming. The profile shows a few thousand clones, around three quarters of them singletons. The V call is TRBV18, the J call TRBJ2-5; TRBD2 matches at 10 bases. This sequence was found in a man aged 65-85 years with active COVID-19. Sequencing used peripheral blood. DNA of the CDR3: TGTGCCAGCTCACCACCTTCTAGCGGGGGCGAGACCCAGTACTTC. This encodes CASSPPSSGGETQYF.